This TCR beta chain was found in a study of OX40 agonist ivuxolimab in advanced cancers. Overall study findings and caveats: Expanded peripheral T cell antigen specificity was not determined. CD4+ and CD8+ T cells in blood underwent clonal expansion by week 6 at 0.1 to 3.0 mg/kg. Relative to CD4+, CD8+ T cells held more expanded clones on average.

For this clone: Its target is unknown.

The table came from immunoSEQ multiplex PCR; TCRdb's copy has only in-frame clones and leaves some out. The table has around 68,000 clones, 86% seen once. V was pared by 4 bases and J by 5 bases, with 9 bases between. Germline CDR1 and CDR2: PRHDT and FYEKMQ (reference sequence). The CDR3 length is 13 residues. The source material was CD4+ or CD8+ T cells sorted from blood, sampled in a trial of the OX40 agonist ivuxolimab. V gene TRBV13 combines with J gene TRBJ2-1; D unclear. This TCR derives from an adult with an advanced solid tumor such as melanoma, head and neck, liver or kidney cancer. The CDR3 DNA reads as TGTGCCAGCAGCTCCCGTATCGACAATGAGCAGTTCTTC. Protein sequence: CASSSRIDNEQFF.